A selection of T cell receptor beta chains follows, all from one sample in a study of T cell responses to AZD1222 COVID-19 vaccine. Measured with immunoSEQ multiplex PCR; TCRdb has only the in-frame clones, and not every one. In the table there are approximately 30,000 clones, about 90% of which are singletons. This sample comprised peripheral blood, obtained 28 days after the second AZD1222 dose. These receptors all stem from an adult who received the AZD1222 COVID-19 vaccine. CDR3s include the opening cysteine and the closing phenylalanine or tryptophan. D genes are given only for firm matches. Size is omitted from some rows. Given values are once, few, many or a class for expanded clones.

cdr3_length	clone_size	d_call	j_call	v_call	cdr3_aa	cdr3_nt
15	.	.	TRBJ2-7	TRBV7-2	CASSFPRGTAYEQYF	TGTGCCAGCAGCTTCCCGCGGGGTACCGCCTACGAGCAGTACTTC
13	once	TRBD1	TRBJ1-5	TRBV7-2	CASNNDRDQPQHF	TGTGCCAGCAACAATGACAGGGATCAGCCCCAGCATTTT
15	.	TRBD2	TRBJ2-3	TRBV5-4	CASSVLAGAADTQYF	TGTGCCAGCAGCGTCCTAGCGGGAGCTGCAGATACGCAGTATTTT
15	.	.	TRBJ2-3	TRBV14	CASSQGGQPTLAQYF	TGTGCCAGCAGCCAAGGAGGGCAGCCAACCCTTGCGCAGTATTTT
15	.	.	TRBJ2-1	TRBV4-3	CASSQDWRGYNEQFF	TGCGCCAGCAGCCAAGACTGGCGGGGCTACAATGAGCAGTTCTTC
13	.	TRBD2	TRBJ2-3	TRBV7-9	CASEVAGAPTQYF	TGTGCCAGCGAGGTAGCGGGAGCCCCTACGCAGTATTTT
13	.	.	TRBJ1-5	TRBV18	CASSPGVVQPQHF	TGTGCCAGCTCACCAGGGGTAGTTCAGCCCCAGCATTTT
14	.	TRBD2	TRBJ2-1	TRBV28	CASGGAGEVNEQFF	TGTGCCAGCGGCGGGGCGGGAGAGGTTAATGAGCAGTTCTTC
12	.	.	TRBJ1-1	TRBV19	CASNEQNTEAFF	TGTGCCAGTAATGAACAGAACACTGAAGCTTTCTTT
14	once	TRBD1	TRBJ1-5	TRBV28	CASRPTGGGQPQHF	TGTGCCAGCAGACCAACAGGGGGGGGTCAGCCCCAGCATTTT
13	.	TRBD1	TRBJ1-1	TRBV5-1	CASSPGTGGEAFF	TGCGCCAGCAGCCCCGGGACAGGGGGCGAAGCTTTCTTT
15	.	.	TRBJ1-3	TRBV5-5	CASSLAPNSGNTIYF	TGTGCCAGCAGCTTGGCGCCCAACTCTGGAAACACCATATATTTT
14	once	.	TRBJ2-7	TRBV5-6	CASSLLTLPYEQYF	TGTGCCAGCAGCTTGTTAACCCTTCCCTACGAGCAGTACTTC
13	.	.	TRBJ2-1	TRBV9	CASSVEGQSEQFF	TGTGCCAGCAGCGTAGAAGGGCAAAGTGAGCAGTTCTTC
15	.	.	TRBJ1-5	TRBV27	CASSLRLGSNQPQHF	TGTGCCAGCAGTTTAAGGCTGGGAAGCAATCAGCCCCAGCATTTT
15	once	TRBD2	TRBJ2-1	TRBV5-1	CASSQFAGAYNEQFF	TGCGCCAGCAGCCAGTTCGCGGGAGCCTACAATGAGCAGTTCTTC
11	.	.	TRBJ1-4	TRBV19	CASGRVLELFF	TGTGCCAGTGGCAGGGTTTTAGAACTGTTTTTT
17	once	.	TRBJ1-2	TRBV25-1	CASSPPIRGLHSAGYTF	TGTGCCAGCAGTCCCCCAATCCGGGGACTGCACTCGGCGGGCTACACCTTC
13	.	.	TRBJ1-5	TRBV4-1	CASSDRSNQPQHF	TGCGCCAGCAGCGACAGGAGCAATCAGCCCCAGCATTTT